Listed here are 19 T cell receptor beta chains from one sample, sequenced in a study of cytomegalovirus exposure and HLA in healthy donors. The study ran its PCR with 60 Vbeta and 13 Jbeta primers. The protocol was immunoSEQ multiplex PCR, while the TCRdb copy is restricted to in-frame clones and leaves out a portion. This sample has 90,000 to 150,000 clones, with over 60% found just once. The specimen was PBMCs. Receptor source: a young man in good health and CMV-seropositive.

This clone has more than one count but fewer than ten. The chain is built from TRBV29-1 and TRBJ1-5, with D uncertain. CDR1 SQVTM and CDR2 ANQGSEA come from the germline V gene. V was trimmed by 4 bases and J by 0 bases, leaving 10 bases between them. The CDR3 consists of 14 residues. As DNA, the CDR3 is TGCAGCGTTGGATACGGGTATAGCAATCAGCCCCAGCATTTT. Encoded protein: CSVGYGYSNQPQHF.

CDR3: CASSRPGTQNTRNEQFF. CDR3 nucleotides: TGTGCCAGCAGTAGACCCGGGACTCAAAACACCCGGAATGAGCAGTTCTTC. The rearrangement uses TRBV2 and TRBJ2-1, with a tentative D call TRBD2 (6 bases). The V gene's germline CDR1 is SNHLY and CDR2 FYNNEI. This CDR3 has 17 residues. V gave up 5 bases and J gave up 7 bases, with 24 bases separating them. Supplemented by reference TRBV2 and TRBJ2-1, the full variable domain reads EPEVTQTPSHQVTQMGQEVILRCVPISNHLYFYWYRQILGQKVEFLVSFYNNEISEKSEIFDDQFSVERPDGSNFTLKIRSTKLEDSAMYFCASSRPGTQNTRNEQFFGPGTRLTVL.

The CDR3 nucleotides are TGTGCCAGCAGTTACCCAGGGGGGCTCTATGGCTACACCTTC. Residues: CASSYPGGLYGYTF. The J gene is TRBJ1-2, the V gene TRBV6-5; 7 bases fit TRBD1. V shed 2 bases, J shed 4 bases, and the junction held 4 bases outside the gene matches. The CDR3 extends over 14 amino acids. Germline values: CDR1 MNHEY, CDR2 SVGAGI.

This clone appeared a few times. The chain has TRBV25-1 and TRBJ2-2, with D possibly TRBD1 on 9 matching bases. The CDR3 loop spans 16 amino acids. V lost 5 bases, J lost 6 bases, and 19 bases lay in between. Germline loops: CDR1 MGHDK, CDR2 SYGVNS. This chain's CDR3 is CASSREGTGSSGELFF. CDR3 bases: TGTGCCAGCAGTCGGGAGGGGACAGGGTCCTCCGGGGAGCTGTTTTTT.

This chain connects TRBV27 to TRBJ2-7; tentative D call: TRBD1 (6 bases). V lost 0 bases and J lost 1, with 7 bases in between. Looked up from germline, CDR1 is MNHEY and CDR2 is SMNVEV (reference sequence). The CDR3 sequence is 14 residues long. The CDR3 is CASSLSDSSYEQYF. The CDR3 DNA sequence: TGTGCCAGCAGTTTATCGGACAGTTCCTACGAGCAGTACTTC.

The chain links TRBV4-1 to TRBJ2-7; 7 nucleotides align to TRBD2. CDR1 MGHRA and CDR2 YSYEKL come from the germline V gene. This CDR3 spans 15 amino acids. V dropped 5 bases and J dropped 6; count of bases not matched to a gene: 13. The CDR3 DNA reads TGCGCCAGCAGCTATGGCGGGGGAATATACGGCGAGCAGTACTTC. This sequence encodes CASSYGGGIYGEQYF.

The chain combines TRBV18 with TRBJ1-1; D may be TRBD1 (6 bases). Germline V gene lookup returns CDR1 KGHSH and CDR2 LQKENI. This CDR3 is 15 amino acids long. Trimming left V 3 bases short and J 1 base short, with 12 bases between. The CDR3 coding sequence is TGTGCCAGCTCACCCCTGGGACAAACGAACACTGAAGCTTTCTTT. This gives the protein CASSPLGQTNTEAFF.

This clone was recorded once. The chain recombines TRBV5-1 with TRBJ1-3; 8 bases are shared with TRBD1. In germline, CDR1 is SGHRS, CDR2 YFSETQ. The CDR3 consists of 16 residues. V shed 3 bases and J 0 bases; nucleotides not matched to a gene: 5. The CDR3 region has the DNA TGCGCCAGCAGCTGGGACAGGCCTGGCTCTGGAAACACCATATATTTT. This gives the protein CASSWDRPGSGNTIYF.

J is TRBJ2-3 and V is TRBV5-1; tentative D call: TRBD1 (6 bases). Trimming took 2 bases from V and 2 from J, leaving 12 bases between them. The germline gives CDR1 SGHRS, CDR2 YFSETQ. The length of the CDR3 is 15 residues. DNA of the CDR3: TGCGCCAGCAGCTTTTTAACAGGGCCCACAGATACGCAGTATTTT. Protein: CASSFLTGPTDTQYF.

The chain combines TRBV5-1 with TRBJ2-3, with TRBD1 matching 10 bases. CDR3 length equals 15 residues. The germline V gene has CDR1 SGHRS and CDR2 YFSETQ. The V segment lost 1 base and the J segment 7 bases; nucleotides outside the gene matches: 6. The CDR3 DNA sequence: TGCGCCAGCAGCTTGTGGCGGGACAGGGGAAATACGCAGTATTTT. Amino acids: CASSLWRDRGNTQYF.

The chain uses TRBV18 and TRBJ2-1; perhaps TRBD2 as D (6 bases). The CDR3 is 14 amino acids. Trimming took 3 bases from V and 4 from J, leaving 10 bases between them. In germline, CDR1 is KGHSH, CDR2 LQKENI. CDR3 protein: CASSPAGSYNEQFF. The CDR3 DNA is TGTGCCAGCTCACCGGCCGGGAGTTACAATGAGCAGTTCTTC.

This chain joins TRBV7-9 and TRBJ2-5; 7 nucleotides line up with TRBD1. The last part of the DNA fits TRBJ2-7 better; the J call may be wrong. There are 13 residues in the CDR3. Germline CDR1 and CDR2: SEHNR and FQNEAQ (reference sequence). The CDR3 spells CASSATGLYEQYF. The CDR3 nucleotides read TGTGCCAGCAGCGCGACAGGGTTGTACGAGCAGTACTTC.

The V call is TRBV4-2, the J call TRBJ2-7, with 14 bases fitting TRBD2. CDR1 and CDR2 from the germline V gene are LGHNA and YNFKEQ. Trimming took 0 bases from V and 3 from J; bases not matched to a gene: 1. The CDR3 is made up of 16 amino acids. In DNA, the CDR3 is TGTGCCAGCAGCCAAGATGGGACTAGCGGGGGCTACGAGCAGTACTTC. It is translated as CASSQDGTSGGYEQYF.

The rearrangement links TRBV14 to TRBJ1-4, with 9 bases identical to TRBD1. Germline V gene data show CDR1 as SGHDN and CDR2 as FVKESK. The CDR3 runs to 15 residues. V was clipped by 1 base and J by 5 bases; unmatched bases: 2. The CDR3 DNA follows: TGTGCCAGCAGCCAAGTCACAGGGGGCAATGAAAAACTGTTTTTT. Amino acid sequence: CASSQVTGGNEKLFF.

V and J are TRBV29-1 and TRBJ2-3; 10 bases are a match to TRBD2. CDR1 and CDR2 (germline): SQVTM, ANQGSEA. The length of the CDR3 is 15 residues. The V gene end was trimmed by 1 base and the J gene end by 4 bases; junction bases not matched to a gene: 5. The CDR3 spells CSVEGGLAGADTQYF. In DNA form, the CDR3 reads TGCAGCGTTGAAGGGGGGCTAGCGGGAGCAGATACGCAGTATTTT.

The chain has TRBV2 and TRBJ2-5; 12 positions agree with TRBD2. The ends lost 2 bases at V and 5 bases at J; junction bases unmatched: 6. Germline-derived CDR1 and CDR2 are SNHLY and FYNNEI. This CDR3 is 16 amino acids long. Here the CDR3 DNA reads TGTGCCAGCAGTGAACTAGCGGGAGGGCCCTTGGAGACCCAGTACTTC. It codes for CASSELAGGPLETQYF.

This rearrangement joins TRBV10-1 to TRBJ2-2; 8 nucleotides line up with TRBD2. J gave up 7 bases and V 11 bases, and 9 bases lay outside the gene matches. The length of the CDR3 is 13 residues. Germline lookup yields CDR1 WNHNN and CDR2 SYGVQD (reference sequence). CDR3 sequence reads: CAHPIAGFGELFF. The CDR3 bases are TGCGCCCATCCGATAGCGGGATTCGGGGAGCTGTTTTTT.

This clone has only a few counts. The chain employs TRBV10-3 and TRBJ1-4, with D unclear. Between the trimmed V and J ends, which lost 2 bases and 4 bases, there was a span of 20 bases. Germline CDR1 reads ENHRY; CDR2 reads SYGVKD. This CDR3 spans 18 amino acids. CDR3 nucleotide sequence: TGTGCCATCAGTGAGGGTATTGACGGCGGCCCTATTAATGAAAAACTGTTTTTT. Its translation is CAISEGIDGGPINEKLFF.

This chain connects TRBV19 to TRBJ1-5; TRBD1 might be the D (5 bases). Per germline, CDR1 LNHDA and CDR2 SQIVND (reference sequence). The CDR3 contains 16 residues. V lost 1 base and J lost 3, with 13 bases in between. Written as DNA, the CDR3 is TGTGCCAGTAGTATAGGAGGTGGCAGGGCCAATCAGCCCCAGCATTTT. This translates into CASSIGGGRANQPQHF.